This record looks at one TCR beta chain sequence and its context. This record comes from a study of blood T cell repertoires in COVID-19. Across the study: The samples span acute and convalescent COVID-19 from the United States, Italy and Spain. T cells, B-cell-depleted T cells, or PBMCs supplied cDNA or gDNA.

This CDR3 region has 19 residues. Germline values: CDR1 KGHDR, CDR2 SFDVKD. V lost 0 bases, J lost 4 bases, and 13 bases stayed unmatched. Source study methods: The assay estimated nucleated cells by amplifying reference gene primers. This table comes from immunoSEQ multiplex PCR, and its TCRdb copy is limited to in-frame clones, with some not included. That table furnishes V, J and clone size, whereas the DNA furnished D and trimming. This sample has approximately 210,000 clones, with 82% found just once. This chain uses TRBV24-1 with TRBJ2-1, with 8 bases lining up with TRBD2. The source of this sequence is a woman in her thirties or forties with acute or convalescent COVID-19. The specimen sequenced was peripheral blood. CDR3 coding DNA: TGTGCCACCAGTGATTTGTCCACCGGGGGGGCTTCGGGTTACAATGAGCAGTTCTTC. This codes for CATSDLSTGGASGYNEQFF.